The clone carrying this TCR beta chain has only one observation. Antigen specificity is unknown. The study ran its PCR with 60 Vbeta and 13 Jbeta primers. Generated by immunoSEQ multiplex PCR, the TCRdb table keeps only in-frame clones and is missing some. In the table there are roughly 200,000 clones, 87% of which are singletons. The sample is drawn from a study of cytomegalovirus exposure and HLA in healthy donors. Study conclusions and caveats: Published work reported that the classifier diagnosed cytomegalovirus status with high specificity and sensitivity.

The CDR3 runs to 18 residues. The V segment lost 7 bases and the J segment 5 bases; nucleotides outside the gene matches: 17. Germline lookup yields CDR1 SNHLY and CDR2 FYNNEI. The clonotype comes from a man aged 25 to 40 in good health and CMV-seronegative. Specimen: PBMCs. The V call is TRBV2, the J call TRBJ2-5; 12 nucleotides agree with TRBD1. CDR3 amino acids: CASTPIRSGTGGKETQYF. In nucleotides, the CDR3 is TGTGCCAGCACCCCCATTCGGTCTGGGACAGGGGGCAAGGAGACCCAGTACTTC.